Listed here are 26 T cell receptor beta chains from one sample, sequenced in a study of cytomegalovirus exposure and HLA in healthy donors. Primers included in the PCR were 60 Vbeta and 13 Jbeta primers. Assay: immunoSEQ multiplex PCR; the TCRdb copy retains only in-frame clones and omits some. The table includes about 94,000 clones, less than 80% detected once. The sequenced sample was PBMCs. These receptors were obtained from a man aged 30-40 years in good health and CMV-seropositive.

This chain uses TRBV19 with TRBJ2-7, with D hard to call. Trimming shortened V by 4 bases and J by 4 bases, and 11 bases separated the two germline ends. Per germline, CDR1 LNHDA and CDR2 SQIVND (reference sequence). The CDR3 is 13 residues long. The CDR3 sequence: CASSTGLLYEQYF. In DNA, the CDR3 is TGTGCCAGTAGTACAGGTTTGCTGTACGAGCAGTACTTC.

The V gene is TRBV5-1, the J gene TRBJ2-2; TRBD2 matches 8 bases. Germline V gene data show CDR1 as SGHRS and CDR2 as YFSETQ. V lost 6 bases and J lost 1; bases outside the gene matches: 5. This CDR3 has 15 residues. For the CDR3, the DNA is TGCGCCAGCACCGAGCGGGGGCAGAACACCGGGGAGCTGTTTTTT. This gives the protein CASTERGQNTGELFF. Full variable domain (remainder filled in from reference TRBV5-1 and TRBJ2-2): KAGVTQTPRYLIKTRGQQVTLSCSPISGHRSVSWYQQTPGQGLQFLFEYFSETQRNKGNFPGRFSGRQFSNSRSEMNVSTLELGDSALYLCASTERGQNTGELFFGEGSRLTVL.

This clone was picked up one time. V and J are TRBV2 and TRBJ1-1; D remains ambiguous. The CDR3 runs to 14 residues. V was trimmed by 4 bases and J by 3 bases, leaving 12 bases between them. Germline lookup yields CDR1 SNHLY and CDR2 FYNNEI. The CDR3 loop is CASSVGSKHTEAFF. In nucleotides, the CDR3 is TGTGCCAGCAGTGTCGGGTCCAAGCACACTGAAGCTTTCTTT.

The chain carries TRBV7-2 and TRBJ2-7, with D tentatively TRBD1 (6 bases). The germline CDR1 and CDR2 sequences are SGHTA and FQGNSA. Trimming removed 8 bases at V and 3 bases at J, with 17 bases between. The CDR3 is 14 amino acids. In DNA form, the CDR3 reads TGTGCCAGCGCCATTACAGGGACCCGCTACGAGCAGTACTTC. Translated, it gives CASAITGTRYEQYF.

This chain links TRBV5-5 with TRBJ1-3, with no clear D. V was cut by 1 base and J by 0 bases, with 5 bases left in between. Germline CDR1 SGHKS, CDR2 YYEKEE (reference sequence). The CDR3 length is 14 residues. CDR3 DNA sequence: TGTGCCAGCAGCTTGACAGTCTCTGGAAACACCATATATTTT. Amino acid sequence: CASSLTVSGNTIYF.

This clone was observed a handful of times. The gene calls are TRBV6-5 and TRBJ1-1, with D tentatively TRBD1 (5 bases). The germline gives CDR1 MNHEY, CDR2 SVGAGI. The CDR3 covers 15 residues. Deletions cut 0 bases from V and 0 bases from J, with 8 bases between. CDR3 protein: CASSYSGHMNTEAFF. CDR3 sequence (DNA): TGTGCCAGCAGTTACTCGGGGCACATGAACACTGAAGCTTTCTTT.

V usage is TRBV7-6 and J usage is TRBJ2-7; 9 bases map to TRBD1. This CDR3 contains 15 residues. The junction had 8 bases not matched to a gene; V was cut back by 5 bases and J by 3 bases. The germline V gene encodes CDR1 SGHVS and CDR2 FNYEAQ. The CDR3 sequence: CASSAYPGQGYEQYF. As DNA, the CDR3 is TGTGCCAGCAGCGCATATCCGGGACAGGGCTACGAGCAGTACTTC. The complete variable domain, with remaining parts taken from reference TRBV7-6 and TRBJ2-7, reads GAGVSQSPRYKVTKRGQDVALRCDPISGHVSLYWYRQALGQGPEFLTYFNYEAQQDKSGLPNDRFSAERPEGSISTLTIQRTEQRDSAMYRCASSAYPGQGYEQYFGPGTRLTVT.

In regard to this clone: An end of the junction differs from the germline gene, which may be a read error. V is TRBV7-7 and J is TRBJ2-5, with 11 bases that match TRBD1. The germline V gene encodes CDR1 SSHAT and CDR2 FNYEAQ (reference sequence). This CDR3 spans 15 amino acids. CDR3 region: CASSFQGQGAETQYF. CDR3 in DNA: TGTGCTAGCAGCTTCCAAGGACAGGGGGCAGAGACCCAGTACTTC.

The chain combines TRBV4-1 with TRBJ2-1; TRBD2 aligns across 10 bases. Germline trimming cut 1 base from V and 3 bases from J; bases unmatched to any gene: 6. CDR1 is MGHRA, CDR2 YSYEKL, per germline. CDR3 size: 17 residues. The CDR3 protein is CASSQGGLAGVYNEQFF. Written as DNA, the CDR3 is TGCGCCAGCAGCCAAGGCGGTCTAGCGGGAGTCTACAATGAGCAGTTCTTC.

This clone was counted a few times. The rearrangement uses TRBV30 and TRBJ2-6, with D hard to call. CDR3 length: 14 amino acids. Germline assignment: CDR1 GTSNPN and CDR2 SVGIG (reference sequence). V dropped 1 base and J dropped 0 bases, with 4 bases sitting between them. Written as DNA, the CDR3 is TGTGCCTGGAGTGGACTCTCTGGGGCCAACGTCCTGACTTTC. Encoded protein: CAWSGLSGANVLTF.

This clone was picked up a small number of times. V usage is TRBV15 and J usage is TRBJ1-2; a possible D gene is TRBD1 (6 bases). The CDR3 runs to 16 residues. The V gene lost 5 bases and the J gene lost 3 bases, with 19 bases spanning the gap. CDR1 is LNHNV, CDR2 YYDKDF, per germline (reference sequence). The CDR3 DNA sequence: TGTGCCACCAGCGACCAACAACAGGGATGGGACTATGGCTACACCTTC. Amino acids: CATSDQQQGWDYGYTF.

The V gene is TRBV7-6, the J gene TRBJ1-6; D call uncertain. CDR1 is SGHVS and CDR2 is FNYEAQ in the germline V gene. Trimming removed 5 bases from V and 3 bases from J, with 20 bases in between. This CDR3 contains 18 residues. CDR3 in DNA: TGTGCCAGCAGCCCTGTGACCGGGGTTAAAGGCTATAATTCACCCCTCCACTTT. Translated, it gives CASSPVTGVKGYNSPLHF.

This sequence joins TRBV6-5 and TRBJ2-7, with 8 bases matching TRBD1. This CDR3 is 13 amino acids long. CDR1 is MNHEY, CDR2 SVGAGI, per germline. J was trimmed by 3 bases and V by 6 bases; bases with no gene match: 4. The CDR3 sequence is CASRLGQVYEQYF. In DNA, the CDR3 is TGTGCCAGCAGGCTGGGACAGGTCTACGAGCAGTACTTC.

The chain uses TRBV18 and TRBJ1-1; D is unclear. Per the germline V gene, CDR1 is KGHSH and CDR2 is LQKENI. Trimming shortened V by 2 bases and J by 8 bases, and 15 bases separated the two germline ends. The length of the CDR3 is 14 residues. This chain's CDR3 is CASSPSMSRKEAFF. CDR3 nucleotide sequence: TGTGCCAGCTCACCATCAATGAGTAGAAAGGAAGCTTTCTTT.

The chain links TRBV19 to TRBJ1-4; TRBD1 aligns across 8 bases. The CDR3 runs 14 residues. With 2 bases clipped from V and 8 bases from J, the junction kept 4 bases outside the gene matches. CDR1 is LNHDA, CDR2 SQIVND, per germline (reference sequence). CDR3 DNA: TGTGCCAGTAGTATACAGGGGGCTCAGGAAAAACTGTTTTTT. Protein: CASSIQGAQEKLFF. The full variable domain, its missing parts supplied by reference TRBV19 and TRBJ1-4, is DGGITQSPKYLFRKEGQNVTLSCEQNLNHDAMYWYRQDPGQGLRLIYYSQIVNDFQKGDIAEGYSVSREKKESFPLTVTSAQKNPTAFYLCASSIQGAQEKLFFGSGTQLSVL.

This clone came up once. This CDR3 is CAISEPGSPTQGSYEQYF. DNA for the CDR3: TGTGCCATCAGTGAGCCAGGGTCCCCCACCCAGGGCTCCTACGAGCAGTACTTC. This rearrangement joins TRBV10-3 to TRBJ2-7, with D possibly TRBD1 on 5 matching bases. Germline V gene sequence: CDR1 ENHRY, CDR2 SYGVKD. V was pared by 2 bases and J by 0 bases, with 20 bases between. The CDR3 contains 18 residues.

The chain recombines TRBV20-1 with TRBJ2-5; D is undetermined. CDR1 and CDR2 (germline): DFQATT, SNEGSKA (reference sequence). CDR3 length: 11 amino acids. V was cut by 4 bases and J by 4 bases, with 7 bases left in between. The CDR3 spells CSAITGETQYF. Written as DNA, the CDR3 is TGCAGTGCTATTACCGGAGAGACCCAGTACTTC.

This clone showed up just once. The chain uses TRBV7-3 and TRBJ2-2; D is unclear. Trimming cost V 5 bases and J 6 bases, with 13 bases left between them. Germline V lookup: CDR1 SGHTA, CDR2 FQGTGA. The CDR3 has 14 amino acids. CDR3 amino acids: CASSPASVPGELFF. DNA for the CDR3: TGTGCCAGCAGCCCCGCGAGCGTTCCCGGGGAGCTGTTTTTT.

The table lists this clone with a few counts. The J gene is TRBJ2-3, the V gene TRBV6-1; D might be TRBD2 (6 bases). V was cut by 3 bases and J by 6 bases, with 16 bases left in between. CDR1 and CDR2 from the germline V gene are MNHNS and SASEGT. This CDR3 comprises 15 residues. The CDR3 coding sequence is TGTGCCAGCAGTGACTGGGCGGGGATGTTGGATACGCAGTATTTT. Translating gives CASSDWAGMLDTQYF.

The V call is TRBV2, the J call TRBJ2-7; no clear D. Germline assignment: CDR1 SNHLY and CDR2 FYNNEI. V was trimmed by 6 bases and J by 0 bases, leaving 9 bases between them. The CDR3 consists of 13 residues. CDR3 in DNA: TGTGCCAGCAGAAGCGTGAGCTCCTACGAGCAGTACTTC. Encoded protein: CASRSVSSYEQYF.

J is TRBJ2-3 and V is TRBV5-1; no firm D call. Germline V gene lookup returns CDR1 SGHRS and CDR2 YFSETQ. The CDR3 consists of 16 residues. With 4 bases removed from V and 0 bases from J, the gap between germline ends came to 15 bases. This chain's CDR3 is CASSMARAPSTDTQYF. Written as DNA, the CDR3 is TGCGCCAGCAGCATGGCTAGAGCCCCTAGCACAGATACGCAGTATTTT.

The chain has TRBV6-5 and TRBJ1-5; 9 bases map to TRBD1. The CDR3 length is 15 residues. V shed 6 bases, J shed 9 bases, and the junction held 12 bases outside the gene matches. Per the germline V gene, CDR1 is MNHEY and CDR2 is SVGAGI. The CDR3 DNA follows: TGTGCCAGCAGACCCGGGACAGGGACCGTGGGGCCCCAGCATTTT. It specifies CASRPGTGTVGPQHF.

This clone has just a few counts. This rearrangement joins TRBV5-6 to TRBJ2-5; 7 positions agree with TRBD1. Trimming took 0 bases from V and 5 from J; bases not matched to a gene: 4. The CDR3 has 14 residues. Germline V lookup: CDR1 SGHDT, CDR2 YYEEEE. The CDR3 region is CASSLGTGRETQYF. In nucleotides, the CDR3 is TGTGCCAGCAGCTTGGGGACAGGAAGGGAGACCCAGTACTTC.

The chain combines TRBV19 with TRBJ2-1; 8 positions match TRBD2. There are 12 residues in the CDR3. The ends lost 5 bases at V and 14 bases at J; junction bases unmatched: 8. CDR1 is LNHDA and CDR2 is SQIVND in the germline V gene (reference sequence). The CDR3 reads CASSRAGGREFF. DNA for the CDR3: TGTGCCAGTAGTCGGGCGGGAGGCAGGGAGTTCTTC.

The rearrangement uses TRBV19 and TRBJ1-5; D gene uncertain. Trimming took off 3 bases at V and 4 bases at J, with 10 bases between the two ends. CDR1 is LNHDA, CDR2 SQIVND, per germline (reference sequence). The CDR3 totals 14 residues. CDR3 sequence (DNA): TGTGCCAGTAGTATGGTATCGGGGAATCAGCCCCAGCATTTT. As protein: CASSMVSGNQPQHF.

Here the CDR3 reads CASSLIGLAGGPVCEQYF. CDR3 nucleotides: TGTGCCAGCAGCTTAATAGGCCTAGCGGGAGGGCCAGTTTGTGAGCAGTACTTC. The V call is TRBV7-3, the J call TRBJ2-7, with 12 positions matching TRBD2. CDR3 length: 18 residues. In germline, CDR1 is SGHTA, CDR2 FQGTGA. V was pared by 1 base and J by 7 bases, with 14 bases of the junction left unmatched.